This record concerns one T cell receptor beta chain sequence. This clone was counted a few times. Its antigen specificity is not known. No base qualities exist here, and no much larger clone lies one base off it. V lost 5 bases and J lost 2 bases, and the count of bases not matched to a germline gene is 0. Reading the germline V gene (reference sequence) gives CDR1 GTSNPN and CDR2 SVGIG. Including cysteine and phenylalanine, the CDR3 has 13 amino acids. The sequence is cut down to CDR3 DNA, 39 bases in frame from base 1. The cohort consisted of hundreds of healthy bone marrow donors. All cohort members were sampled while nominally healthy, although unrecorded immune exposures were likely present. The donor was CMV seropositive and belonged to the group of 250 to 300 seropositive cohort members. Each donor provided a peripheral blood sample, and peripheral blood mononuclear cells were used for TCR beta sequencing. Genomic DNA was extracted from the blood cell samples with the Qiagen DNeasy Blood Extraction Kit.

This sample is part of a study of cytomegalovirus exposure and HLA in healthy donors (TCRdb year 2017). Describing the broader study: According to an earlier analysis of a few hundred of the donors, about 179 million T cells yielded 117 million unique TCR beta sequences and about 300 Gb of sequence data. Approximately 300 gigabases of sequencing data and around 85 million unique TCR sequences made up an early release that covered fewer than 650 HLA-typed donors. To predict cytomegalovirus infection status, the study combined high-throughput TCR immunosequencing, statistical association of individual TCRs with disease status, and machine learning. Along with the 666-subject first cohort, a separate validation cohort of roughly 110 different subjects was used. Genome-wide SNP genotypes for about 60% of the 666 donors were used in a later genetic analysis, which treated that subset as a discovery cohort. Rather than drawing on any new phenotypic data, the later analysis identified candidate immune exposures from TCR beta sequences and the way those sequences occurred across donors. In an earlier analysis of roughly 600 of the donors, high-throughput TCR beta sequencing was used to judge whether each TCR beta V gene segment behaved as functional or pseudogenic. All discovery cohort repertoires had been generated on a single sequencing platform. The genetic ancestry cluster associated with self-reported Caucasian donors included about four fifths of the 300 to 450 genotyped donors. The study used immunosequencing to profile the T cell repertoires of approximately 640 subjects and linked those repertoires to cytomegalovirus serostatus. Because of strong linkage in the cohort, roughly five DR-DQ haplotypes were treated as single units for association and clustering. Among some 410 genotyped donors of the cohort, an average of about 240,000 unique TCR beta nucleotide sequences were sequenced per donor, around 18% of them non-productive. The aim of the study was to test whether cataloging public T cell receptors could identify signatures of past pathogen exposure. HLA typing included class I and class II loci at four-digit resolution. Donor age, sex, ethnicity and CMV serostatus were compiled together with the repertoire data. The number of typed donors differed by locus: about 620-640 for A, B, C, DRB1 and DQB1; about 520 for DQA1; approximately 600 for DPA1; and some 470 for DPB1. A later analysis re-analyzed previously published TCR beta repertoires from 666 donors and added high-resolution HLA genotyping to study TCR occurrence patterns. General study outcomes and caveats: The authors suggested that the approach could potentially be generalized to other disease states and immunological phenotypes. CMV serostatus was the only immune exposure information available for the cohort. A further reported finding was that TCR beta sequences accurately predicted the HLA-A and HLA-B alleles for most subjects in the first cohort. In vitro tests confirmed that three of the cytomegalovirus-associated TCR beta chains recognize cytomegalovirus antigens. Most TCR sequences were observed very rarely across donors, whereas some public TCRs were present in many individuals. According to a later genetic analysis, donors in an Asian-associated ancestry cluster had fewer N-insertions in productive TCRs than the approximately 650-donor mean. The cohort was sequenced for TCR beta chains only, and without alpha or paired-chain data the features that could be detected were limited. In a later analysis, the rate of TCR association differed among HLA loci, with DRB1 alleles having the most associated TCRs and HLA-C alleles having the fewest. The study listed 164 TCR beta chains as associated with cytomegalovirus. Linkage disequilibrium might explain the correlated functional status among segregating V segments, but an unknown experimental factor could not be ruled out. Compared with equally common non-associated chains, HLA-associated TCR beta chains in a later analysis were more clonally expanded and had lower generation probabilities. A cluster of highly shared sequence variants was judged likely to be a technical artifact of the sequencing pipeline. The classifier was reported to diagnose cytomegalovirus status with high specificity and sensitivity in both the original and validation cohorts. According to a later analysis, parvovirus B19, influenza, CMV and Epstein-Barr virus appeared linked to several top co-occurrence clusters. A later analysis associated roughly 17,000 TCR beta sequences with specific HLA alleles at a false discovery rate of 0.05. Broadly in line with IMGT annotations, most TCR beta V segments showed up in productive rearrangements about 87% or about 30% of the time in an earlier analysis of 450 to 600 of the donors. Because HLA typing was missing for some donors at each locus, association tests included only the typed subset. Fewer than 20 rarely observed V segments, including chromosome 9 orphons, were excluded from the earlier analysis of approximately 500 of the donors because counts were too low. Presence/absence analyses assumed roughly uniform sequencing depth across donors, an assumption that may not hold. Some IMGT-functional V segments, including TRBV6-2 and TRBV6-3, could not be told apart with the 87-base-pair reads, so those segments were excluded. A later analysis found that most CMV-associated TCR beta chains appeared HLA-restricted, with HLA associations seemingly driven largely by CMV exposure. Strong co-occurrence of HLA alleles, especially DR and DQ, made assigning TCR associations to individual alleles difficult. V-gene and J-gene trimming of TCR beta chains was associated with a missense DCLRE1C variant in a later genetic analysis, and the association was replicated in an independent cohort.

The library was prepared using the immunoSEQ multiplex PCR assay. For the multiplex PCR, a mixture combining 60 forward primers for TCR Vbeta segments and 13 reverse primers for TCR Jbeta segments was used. The CDR3 region of rearranged TCR beta genes was amplified from genomic DNA by a multiplex PCR assay. The amplified TCR beta libraries were sequenced on the Illumina HiSeq System as 87-base-pair reads. From the authors' description of their analysis: A later analysis tallied roughly 76 million unique TCR beta chains across the 550 to 850 repertoires, and approximately 12 million of those chains were shared by two or more donors. A nearest-neighbor algorithm error-corrected the raw reads and collapsed the reads into unique sequences, merging closely related sequences to remove PCR and sequencing errors. CDR3 sequences were aligned to IMGT reference sequences to assign V, D and J gene segments. For a sequence to be retained, a match of at least six nucleotides was required to both a V gene segment and a J gene segment. Rearrangements were classified as productive when the CDR3 lacked stop codons and remained in frame with V and J, and all other rearrangements were classified as non-productive. CDR3 was defined by IMGT convention, running from the second conserved V-encoded cysteine to the conserved J-encoded phenylalanine. The earlier analysis of fewer than 700 of the donors excluded sequences that lacked an unambiguous match to a single V gene segment. In an earlier analysis of 587 of the donors, V segments were called functional above 56.7% productive rearrangements and were called segregating when the between-donor standard deviation exceeded 5%. A statistical classification framework was built for diagnosing cytomegalovirus status from the catalog of TCR beta chain sequences. A later analysis assigned V and J genes by comparing TCR nucleotide sequences with IMGT/GENE-DB human TR gene sequences. Using the TCRdist pipeline, a later analysis assigned CDR3 sequences along with most-parsimonious VDJ recombination scenarios. In a later analysis, each TCR beta chain was defined by its CDR3 amino acid sequence together with its V-gene family, and reads lacking a unique V-gene family were excluded. To address suspected cross-contamination and a sequencing artifact, a later analysis removed 550 to 750 highly shared, low-generation-probability nucleotide sequences. In a later analysis, a clonal expansion index for each public chain was calculated from normalized within-repertoire ranks of inferred template counts. Generation probabilities in a later analysis came from a VDJ recombination model fitted to out-of-frame rearrangements, and those results were checked against IGoR. In a later analysis, hypergeometric tests were used to score TCR-TCR, TCR-HLA and TCR-CMV co-occurrence, with a repertoire-size bias correction applied to TCR pairs. A later analysis estimated false discovery rates by permuting HLA or CMV assignments 20 times. In a later analysis, co-occurring TCRs were grouped using DBSCAN, with TCRdist sequence similarity added in when clustering inside HLA-allele-positive subsets. For co-occurrence clustering, repertoires with fewer than 30,000 or more than 120,000 public chains were excluded, along with roughly 5 repertoires with anomalous nucleotide sharing. The table was pulled from immuneACCESS by TCRdb, which kept in-frame rearrangements only. Such tables lose some clones; where checked, under half of the loss comes from unresolved V genes, and the rest has no known cause. V and J calls plus clone size are reproduced from that table; the DNA served to infer D and trimming. Across this sample there are some 99,000 clones, with roughly 69% seen only once. In total, the top ten clones hold approximately 5.5% of the sample.

The sequence was obtained from a woman aged 70 to 79 in good health and CMV-seropositive. This chain joins TRBV30 to TRBJ1-3, with TRBD1 matching 10 junction bases. The sequencing input was PBMCs. The CDR3 loop reads CAWGQGAGNTIYF. The bases read TGTGCCTGGGGACAGGGGGCTGGAAACACCATATATTTT. Extended through the reference TRBV30 and TRBJ1-3 proteins, this CDR3 yields the full variable domain: SQTIHQWPATLVQPVGSPLSLECTVEGTSNPNLYWYRQAAGRGLQLLFYSVGIGQISSEVPQNLSASRPQDRQFILSSKKLLLSDSGFYLCAWGQGAGNTIYFGEGSWLTVV.